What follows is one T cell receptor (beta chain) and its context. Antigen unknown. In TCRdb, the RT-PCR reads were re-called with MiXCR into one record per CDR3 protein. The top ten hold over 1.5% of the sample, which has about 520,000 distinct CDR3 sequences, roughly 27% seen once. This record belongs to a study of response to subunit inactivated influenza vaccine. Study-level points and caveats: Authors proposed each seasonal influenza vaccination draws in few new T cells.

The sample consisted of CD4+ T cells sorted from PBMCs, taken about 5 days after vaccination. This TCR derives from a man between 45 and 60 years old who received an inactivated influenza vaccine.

The DNA of the CDR3 is TGTGCCACCATTGGGGGCCAGGAGACCCAGTACTTC. Encoded protein: CATIGGQETQYF. The genes are TRBV6-5 and TRBJ2-5, with D perhaps TRBD1 (6 bases). The CDR3 runs 12 residues. Trimming shortened V by 10 bases and J by 5 bases, and 14 bases separated the two germline ends. Germline CDR1 reads MNHEY; CDR2 reads SVGAGI.